The rows below give T cell receptor beta chains drawn from one sample of a study of CD8+ T cells in alopecia areata. Here immunoSEQ multiplex PCR was the method, and the copy in TCRdb shows in-frame clones only, minus some. In the table there are more than 95,000 clones, 61% of which are singletons. The input for sequencing was CD4+ T cells sorted from blood, taken at week 4, from a patient treated with tofacitinib. The receptors stem from a human donor with alopecia areata. The CDR3 runs from the conserved cysteine through the conserved F or W. D genes are given only for firm matches. Only some rows state a clone size, as once, few, many or a class for expanded clones.

>.|TRBV7-3|TRBD2|TRBJ2-1
TGTGCCAGCAGCTTAACCCCAACTAGCGGGGACGGTTTCTTC
CASSLTPTSGDGFF
>few|TRBV7-3|TRBD2|TRBJ2-1
TGTGCCAGCAGCCGGGGGGACAATGAGCAGTTCTTC
CASSRGDNEQFF
>few|TRBV29-1|.|TRBJ2-3
TGCAGCGTTGATCGCGGTCTCACAGATACGCAGTATTTT
CSVDRGLTDTQYF
>.|TRBV2|TRBD1|TRBJ2-1
TGTGCCAGGGACGGACAGGGTTTAAGGGGTGAGCAGTTCTTC
CARDGQGLRGEQFF
>.|TRBV5-1|.|TRBJ2-1
TGCGCCAGCAGCTCGTTACAGGGACCGTACAATGAGCAGTTCTTC
CASSSLQGPYNEQFF
>few|TRBV30|.|TRBJ2-5
TGTGCCTGGAGTGCATCGGGGAAGCAGACCCAGTACTTC
CAWSASGKQTQYF
>.|TRBV7-2|TRBD2|TRBJ2-1
TGTGCCAGCAGCGATGGACTAGCGAAGAATGAGCAGTTCTTC
CASSDGLAKNEQFF
>.|TRBV18|.|TRBJ1-1
TGTGCCAGCTCACCAACAGAAAACACTGAAGCTTTCTTT
CASSPTENTEAFF
>few|TRBV19|.|TRBJ2-1
TGTGCCAGTAGTATAATCCCATCCTCCTACAATGAGCAGTTCTTC
CASSIIPSSYNEQFF
>.|TRBV29-1|TRBD1|TRBJ1-1
TGCAGCGTCGATGGGTGGGACAGGGGAAGGACTGAAGCTTTCTTT
CSVDGWDRGRTEAFF
>.|TRBV5-4|.|TRBJ2-1
TGTGCCAGCAGCTCCCACGGCCTAGCTGACAATGAGCAGTTCTTC
CASSSHGLADNEQFF
>few|TRBV5-1|TRBD1|TRBJ2-3
TGCGCCAGCAGGGGACAGCCTAGCACAGATACGCAGTATTTT
CASRGQPSTDTQYF
>once|TRBV25-1|TRBD1|TRBJ1-6
TGTGCCAGCAGTGAACTACAGGGGGTCAATTCACCCCTCCACTTT
CASSELQGVNSPLHF
>.|TRBV10-3|.|TRBJ2-6
TGTGCCATCGGCTCAACGCCTGTCTACTCTGGGGCCAACGTCCTGACTTTC
CAIGSTPVYSGANVLTF
>.|TRBV14|.|TRBJ2-1
TGTGCCAGCAGCCCCATCAGCAATGAGCAGTTCTTC
CASSPISNEQFF
>.|TRBV5-4|TRBD1|TRBJ2-7
TGTGCCAGCAGCTTCGGAGGACAGGGGGCTACTGAGCAGTACTTC
CASSFGGQGATEQYF
>.|TRBV7-2|.|TRBJ2-3
TGTGCCAGCAGCTTAGACGGCTTCACAGATACGCAGTATTTT
CASSLDGFTDTQYF
>few|TRBV9|.|TRBJ2-3
TGTGCCAGCAGCGTAGTTTCCGGAACAGATACGCAGTATTTT
CASSVVSGTDTQYF
>.|TRBV29-1|.|TRBJ2-3
TGCAGCGTCGTTCCAATAGCGGATGCTAGCACAGATACGCAGTATTTT
CSVVPIADASTDTQYF
>.|TRBV4-1|.|TRBJ2-1
TGCGCCAGCAGCCACGCGGGACCCGGCAATGAGCAGTTCTTC
CASSHAGPGNEQFF
>once|TRBV10-3|TRBD1|TRBJ1-2
TGTGCCATCAGTGAGGACAGGGACTATGGCTACACCTTC
CAISEDRDYGYTF
>few|TRBV7-2|TRBD2|TRBJ2-7
TGTGTAAGCGGGAGGGACTCTTACGAGCAGTACTTC
CVSGRDSYEQYF
>few|TRBV6-1|.|TRBJ2-7
TGTGCCAGCAGTGAAGCACAGGACAAGAAGCAGTACTTC
CASSEAQDKKQYF
>few|TRBV6-6|TRBD2|TRBJ2-1
TGTGCCAGCAGATTCGGACTAGCGGCTTACAATGAGCAGTTCTTC
CASRFGLAAYNEQFF
>.|TRBV4-2|.|TRBJ1-1
TGTGCCAGCAGCCAAGATTGGTACGGGGGGGACACTGAAGCTTTCTTT
CASSQDWYGGDTEAFF
>.|TRBV28|.|TRBJ2-3
TGTGCCAGCAGCAGTTGGGGGCACATCGAAACGCAGTATTTT
CASSSWGHIETQYF
>once|TRBV7-2|TRBD2|TRBJ2-1
TGTGCCAGCAGCCTACGGGGGGGTCCCTACAATGAGCAGTTCTTC
CASSLRGGPYNEQFF
>.|TRBV14|TRBD1|TRBJ2-2
TGTGCCAGCAGCCGCAGGGGGTACGCGAACACCGGGGAGCTGTTTTTT
CASSRRGYANTGELFF
>.|TRBV5-5|.|TRBJ1-5
TGTGCCAGCAGCCCCCTTTGGGACCAGCCCCAGCATTTT
CASSPLWDQPQHF
>few|TRBV5-4|.|TRBJ2-2
TGTGCCAGCAGCGAGGATTTCACCGGGGAGCTGTTTTTT
CASSEDFTGELFF
>.|TRBV30|TRBD2|TRBJ2-1
TGTGCCTGGAGTGTAGGGGCGGGAGCGGCCAATGAGCAGTTCTTC
CAWSVGAGAANEQFF
>.|TRBV10-2|TRBD2|TRBJ2-1
TGCGCCAGCAGCCCAGGACTAGCGGGGAGAGGTGAGCAGTTCTTC
CASSPGLAGRGEQFF
>.|TRBV29-1|TRBD1|TRBJ1-2
TGCAGCGTGCGACAGGGATACGGCTACACCTTC
CSVRQGYGYTF
>.|TRBV18|.|TRBJ2-7
TGTGCCAGCTCACAAGGGACCGACGTCTCCTACGAGCAGTACTTC
CASSQGTDVSYEQYF
>.|TRBV19|TRBD1|TRBJ1-2
TGTGCCAGTAGTATTGGGACAGGGGCGAGGTATGGCTACACCTTC
CASSIGTGARYGYTF
>.|TRBV29-1|TRBD1|TRBJ2-7
TGCAGCGTTGGAATGCGGCGCGGACAGGGGAATAACGAGCAGTACTTC
CSVGMRRGQGNNEQYF
>.|TRBV6-5|.|TRBJ2-7
TGTGCCAGCACCCCGGACAGATACGAGCAGTACTTC
CASTPDRYEQYF
>.|TRBV6-5|.|TRBJ1-5
TGTGCCAGCGCGGAACAGGGAAATAGCAATCAGCCCCAGCATTTT
CASAEQGNSNQPQHF
>.|TRBV4-3|TRBD2|TRBJ2-1
TGCGCCAGCAGCCAAGATGGTAGCGGGAGGGCCAATGTTGAGCAGTTCTTC
CASSQDGSGRANVEQFF
>.|TRBV29-1|.|TRBJ1-2
TGCAGCGTTGTCGCAGGAGCCCTCACCTATGGCTACACCTTC
CSVVAGALTYGYTF
>.|TRBV4-2|TRBD1|TRBJ1-2
TGTGCCAGCAGCCAGGTTGGACAGGGGCAAGGCTACACCTTC
CASSQVGQGQGYTF
>.|TRBV5-1|.|TRBJ1-2
TGCGCCAGCAGCTTGGACCTTATGCCAGGCTACACCTTC
CASSLDLMPGYTF
>few|TRBV9|.|TRBJ1-1
TGTGCCAGCAGCGTTTCGATAGGGTTGGCTGAAGCTTTCTTT
CASSVSIGLAEAFF
>.|TRBV9|.|TRBJ2-5
TGTGCCAGCAGCCAGACAGCATACGAAGAGACCCAGTACTTC
CASSQTAYEETQYF
>few|TRBV29-1|.|TRBJ1-4
TGCAGCGGAAGGGACGCCGACAATGAAAAACTGTTTTTT
CSGRDADNEKLFF
>.|TRBV25-1|.|TRBJ1-2
TGTGCCAGCAGTCACAGGCACTATGGCTACACCTTC
CASSHRHYGYTF
>.|TRBV6-1|.|TRBJ2-5
TGTGCCAGCAGGCCCCAGGGTCGAGAGACCCAGTACTTC
CASRPQGRETQYF
>.|TRBV28|.|TRBJ2-1
TGTGCCAGCAGTTCCCCCGGGACGAAGAATGAGCAGTTCTTC
CASSSPGTKNEQFF
>.|TRBV5-1|TRBD1|TRBJ1-5
TGCGCCAGCAGCTTGGGGGACAGGGTGTCGGATCAGCCCCAGCATTTT
CASSLGDRVSDQPQHF
>.|TRBV29-1|TRBD1|TRBJ2-2
TGCAGCGGGGCGACAGGGGCCACCGGGGAGCTGTTTTTT
CSGATGATGELFF
>.|TRBV14|.|TRBJ2-1
TGTGCCAGCATAAGCAGGGATGAGCAGTTCTTC
CASISRDEQFF
>.|TRBV10-2|.|TRBJ2-7
TGCGCCAGCAGTGAGTCTTCAGGGAGTCTTTCCTACGAGCAGTACTTC
CASSESSGSLSYEQYF
>few|TRBV5-1|TRBD1|TRBJ2-1
TGCGCCAGCAGTCCAGGGGGTACACAGGGGAATGAGCAGTTCTTC
CASSPGGTQGNEQFF